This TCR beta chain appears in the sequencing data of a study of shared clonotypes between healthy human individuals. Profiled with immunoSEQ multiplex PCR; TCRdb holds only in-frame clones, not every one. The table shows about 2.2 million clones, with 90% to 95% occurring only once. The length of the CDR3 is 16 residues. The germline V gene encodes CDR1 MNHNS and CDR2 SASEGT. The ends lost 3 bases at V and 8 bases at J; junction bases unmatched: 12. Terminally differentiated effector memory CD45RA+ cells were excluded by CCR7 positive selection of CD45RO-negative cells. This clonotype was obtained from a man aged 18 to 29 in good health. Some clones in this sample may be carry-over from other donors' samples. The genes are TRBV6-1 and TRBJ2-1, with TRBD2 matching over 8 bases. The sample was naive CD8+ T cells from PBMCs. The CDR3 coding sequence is TGTGCCAGCAGTGATTTAGCGGGAAGCGGCTTCGATGAGCAGTTCTTC. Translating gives CASSDLAGSGFDEQFF.